This T cell receptor (beta chain) emerged from a study of technical replicates of blood from a handful of donors. Libraries were prepared by immunoSEQ multiplex PCR; TCRdb keeps only in-frame clonotypes and omits some of them. The profile shows about 75,000 clones, around 97% of them singletons. The germline gives CDR1 SGHDT, CDR2 YYEEEE. The length of the CDR3 is 14 residues. V was cut by 3 bases and J by 4 bases, with 11 bases left in between. The chain couples TRBV5-6 to TRBJ1-3; tentatively, D is TRBD1 (6 bases). The TCR was taken from a human donor in good health. Input material: T cells isolated from PBMCs. CDR3 residues: CASSSQGRGNTIYF. DNA for the CDR3: TGTGCCAGCAGCTCGCAGGGGAGAGGAAACACCATATATTTT.